This T cell receptor beta chain was recovered during a study of cytomegalovirus exposure and HLA in healthy donors. Study-wide context: Early release data held 85 million or so unique TCRs from HLA-typed donors. Whole-study results and caveats: A later analysis appeared to link common viral pathogens to several of the most significant clusters. Some 16,000 TCR beta sequences were associated with HLA alleles at 0.05 false discovery rate in a later analysis. A missense variant in DCLRE1C was later tied to TCR beta V- and J-gene trimming.

Notes on this clone: Its cognate antigen is unknown.

The PCR ran on 60 Vbeta and 13 Jbeta primers. The data were produced by immunoSEQ multiplex PCR, yet TCRdb's version contains in-frame clones alone and is incomplete. The table records roughly 99,000 clones, around 72% of them present only once. Sequenced material: PBMCs. This clonotype was sampled from a male donor in good health and CMV-seronegative.

The CDR3 DNA sequence: TGCGCCAGCAGCGAAGGGACTCTGGCGCGCGAGCAGTACTTC. Translation: CASSEGTLAREQYF. This rearrangement joins TRBV5-1 to TRBJ2-7, with D possibly TRBD2 on 6 matching bases. This CDR3 is built from 14 residues. CDR1 and CDR2 (germline): SGHRS, YFSETQ. V lost 4 bases to trimming and J lost 6 bases, with 17 bases between them.